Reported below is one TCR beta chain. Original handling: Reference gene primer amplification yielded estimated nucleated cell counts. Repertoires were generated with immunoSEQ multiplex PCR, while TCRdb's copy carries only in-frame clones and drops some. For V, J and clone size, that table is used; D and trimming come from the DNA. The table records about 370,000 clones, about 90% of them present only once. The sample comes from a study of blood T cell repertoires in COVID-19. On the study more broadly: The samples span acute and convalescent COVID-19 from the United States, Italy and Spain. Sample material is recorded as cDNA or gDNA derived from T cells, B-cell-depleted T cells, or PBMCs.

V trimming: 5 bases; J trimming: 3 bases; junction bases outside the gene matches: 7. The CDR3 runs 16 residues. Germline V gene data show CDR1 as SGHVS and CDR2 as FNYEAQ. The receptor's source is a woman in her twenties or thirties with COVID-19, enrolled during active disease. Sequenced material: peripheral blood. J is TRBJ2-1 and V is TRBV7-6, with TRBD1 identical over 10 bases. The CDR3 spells CASSRLRTGGYNEQFF. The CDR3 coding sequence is TGTGCCAGCAGCCGTTTACGGACAGGGGGCTACAATGAGCAGTTCTTC.